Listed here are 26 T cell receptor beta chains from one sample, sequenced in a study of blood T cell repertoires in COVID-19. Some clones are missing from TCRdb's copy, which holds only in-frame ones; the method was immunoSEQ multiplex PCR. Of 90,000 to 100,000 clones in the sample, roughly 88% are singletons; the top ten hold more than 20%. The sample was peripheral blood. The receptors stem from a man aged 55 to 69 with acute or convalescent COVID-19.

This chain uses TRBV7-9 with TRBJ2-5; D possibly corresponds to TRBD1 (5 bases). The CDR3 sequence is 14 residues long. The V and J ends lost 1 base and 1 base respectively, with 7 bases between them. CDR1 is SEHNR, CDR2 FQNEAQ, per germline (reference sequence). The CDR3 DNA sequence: TGTGCCAGCAGCTTAGGCACAGGCCAAGAGACCCAGTACTTC. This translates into CASSLGTGQETQYF.

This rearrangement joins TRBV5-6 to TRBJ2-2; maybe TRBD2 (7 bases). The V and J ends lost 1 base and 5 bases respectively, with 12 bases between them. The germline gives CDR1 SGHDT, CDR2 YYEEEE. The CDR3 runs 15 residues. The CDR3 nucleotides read TGTGCCAGCAGCTTGCGGGGGGCAGGGACCGGGGAGCTGTTTTTT. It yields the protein CASSLRGAGTGELFF.

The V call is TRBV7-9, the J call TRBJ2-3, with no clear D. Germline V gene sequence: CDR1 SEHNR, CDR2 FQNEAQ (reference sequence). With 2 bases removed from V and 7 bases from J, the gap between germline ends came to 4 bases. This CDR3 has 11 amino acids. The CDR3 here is CASSLINTQYF. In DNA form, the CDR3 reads TGTGCCAGCAGCTTAATCAATACGCAGTATTTT.

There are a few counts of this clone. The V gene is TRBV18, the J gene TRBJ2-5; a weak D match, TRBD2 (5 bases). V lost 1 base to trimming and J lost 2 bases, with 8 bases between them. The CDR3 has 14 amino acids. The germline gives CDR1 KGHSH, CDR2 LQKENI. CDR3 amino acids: CASSPRELQETQYF. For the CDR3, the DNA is TGTGCCAGCTCACCACGGGAGCTGCAAGAGACCCAGTACTTC. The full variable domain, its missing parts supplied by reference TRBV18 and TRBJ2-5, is NAGVMQNPRHLVRRRGQEARLRCSPMKGHSHVYWYRQLPEEGLKFMVYLQKENIIDESGMPKERFSAEFPKEGPSILRIQQVVRGDSAAYFCASSPRELQETQYFGPGTRLLVL.

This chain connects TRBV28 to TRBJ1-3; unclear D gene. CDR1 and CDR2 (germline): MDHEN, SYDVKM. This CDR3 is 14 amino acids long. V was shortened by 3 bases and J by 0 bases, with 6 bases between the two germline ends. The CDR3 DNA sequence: TGTGCCAGCAGTTTGGGCAGCTCTGGAAACACCATATATTTT. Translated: CASSLGSSGNTIYF.

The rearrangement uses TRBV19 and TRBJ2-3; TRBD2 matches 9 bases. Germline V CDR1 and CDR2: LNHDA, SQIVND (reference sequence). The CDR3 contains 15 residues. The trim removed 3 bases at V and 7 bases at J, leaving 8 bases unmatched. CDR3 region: CASSMGRGGFYTQYF. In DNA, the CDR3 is TGTGCCAGTAGTATGGGGCGGGGGGGCTTTTATACGCAGTATTTT.

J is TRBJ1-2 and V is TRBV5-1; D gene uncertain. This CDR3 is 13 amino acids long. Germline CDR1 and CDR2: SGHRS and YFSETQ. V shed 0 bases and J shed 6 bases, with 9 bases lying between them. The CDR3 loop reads CASSLGQYNGYTF. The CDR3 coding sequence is TGCGCCAGCAGCTTGGGTCAGTATAATGGCTACACCTTC.

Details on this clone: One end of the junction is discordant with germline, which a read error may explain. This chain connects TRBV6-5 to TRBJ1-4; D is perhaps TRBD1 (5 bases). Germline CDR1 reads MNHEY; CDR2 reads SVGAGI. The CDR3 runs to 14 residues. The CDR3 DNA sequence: TGTGCCAGCAGCCCCCTACCCGTCCGGTTCGGGAGGGGTTTT. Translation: CASSPLPVRFGRGF.

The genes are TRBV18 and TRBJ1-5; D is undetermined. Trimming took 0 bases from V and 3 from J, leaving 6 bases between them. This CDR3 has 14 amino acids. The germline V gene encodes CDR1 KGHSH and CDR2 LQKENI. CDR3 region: CASSPPFINQPQHF. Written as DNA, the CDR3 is TGTGCCAGCTCACCACCGTTTATCAATCAGCCCCAGCATTTT.

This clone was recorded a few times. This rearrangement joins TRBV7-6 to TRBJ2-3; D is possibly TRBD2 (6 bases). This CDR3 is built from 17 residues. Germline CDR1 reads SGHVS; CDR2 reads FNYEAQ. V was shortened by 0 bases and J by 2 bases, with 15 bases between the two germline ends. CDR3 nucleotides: TGTGCCAGCAGCTTAGCGAGCGCGGGACGGACCACAGATACGCAGTATTTT. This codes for CASSLASAGRTTDTQYF.

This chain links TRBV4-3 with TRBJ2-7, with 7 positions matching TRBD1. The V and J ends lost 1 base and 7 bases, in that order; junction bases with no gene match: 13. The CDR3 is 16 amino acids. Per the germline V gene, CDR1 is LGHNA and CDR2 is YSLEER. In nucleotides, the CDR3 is TGCGCCAGCAGCCAAGGAAGGGGACAGAATCCTACGGAGCAGTACTTC. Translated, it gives CASSQGRGQNPTEQYF.

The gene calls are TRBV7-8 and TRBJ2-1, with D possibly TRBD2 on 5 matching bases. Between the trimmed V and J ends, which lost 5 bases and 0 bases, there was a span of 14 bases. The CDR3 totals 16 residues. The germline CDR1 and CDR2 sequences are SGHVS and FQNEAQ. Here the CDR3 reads CASSRGLRSSYNEQFF. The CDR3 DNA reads TGTGCCAGCAGCCGAGGACTGAGGAGCTCCTACAATGAGCAGTTCTTC.

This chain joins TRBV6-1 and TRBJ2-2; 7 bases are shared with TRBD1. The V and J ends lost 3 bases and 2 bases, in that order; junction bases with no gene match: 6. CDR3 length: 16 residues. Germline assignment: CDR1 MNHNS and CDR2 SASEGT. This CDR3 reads CASSETGQINTGELFF. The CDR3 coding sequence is TGTGCCAGCAGTGAGACAGGGCAGATCAACACCGGGGAGCTGTTTTTT.

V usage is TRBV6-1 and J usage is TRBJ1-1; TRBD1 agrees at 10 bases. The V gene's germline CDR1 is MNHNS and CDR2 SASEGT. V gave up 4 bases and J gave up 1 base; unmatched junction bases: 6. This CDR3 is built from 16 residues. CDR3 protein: CASSGRQGARNTEAFF. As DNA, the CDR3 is TGTGCCAGCAGTGGCCGACAGGGGGCCAGGAACACTGAAGCTTTCTTT.

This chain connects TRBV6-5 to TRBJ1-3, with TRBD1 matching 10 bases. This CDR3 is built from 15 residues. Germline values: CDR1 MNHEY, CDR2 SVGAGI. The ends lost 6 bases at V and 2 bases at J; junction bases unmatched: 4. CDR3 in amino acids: CASSYGTGAGNTIYF. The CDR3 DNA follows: TGTGCCAGCAGCTACGGGACAGGGGCTGGAAACACCATATATTTT.

The CDR3 region is CASSLPGQEVGYTF. The CDR3 bases are TGTGCCAGCAGTCTCCCGGGACAGGAGGTCGGCTACACCTTC. J is TRBJ1-2 and V is TRBV6-5, with 8 nucleotides matching TRBD1. The trim removed 5 bases at V and 8 bases at J, leaving 10 bases unmatched. CDR1 and CDR2 (germline): MNHEY, SVGAGI. This CDR3 has 14 amino acids.

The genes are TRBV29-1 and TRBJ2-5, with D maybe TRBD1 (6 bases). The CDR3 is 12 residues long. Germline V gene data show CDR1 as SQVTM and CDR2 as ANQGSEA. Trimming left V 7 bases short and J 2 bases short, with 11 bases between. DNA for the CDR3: TGCAGCGGAGGGACATTACAAGAGACCCAGTACTTC. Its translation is CSGGTLQETQYF.

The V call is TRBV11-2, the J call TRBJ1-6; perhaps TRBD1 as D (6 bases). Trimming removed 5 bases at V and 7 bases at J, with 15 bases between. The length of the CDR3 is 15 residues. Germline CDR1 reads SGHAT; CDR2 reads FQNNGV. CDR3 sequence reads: CASSPIGGANSPLHF. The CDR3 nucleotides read TGTGCCAGCAGCCCCATAGGGGGGGCCAATTCACCCCTCCACTTT.

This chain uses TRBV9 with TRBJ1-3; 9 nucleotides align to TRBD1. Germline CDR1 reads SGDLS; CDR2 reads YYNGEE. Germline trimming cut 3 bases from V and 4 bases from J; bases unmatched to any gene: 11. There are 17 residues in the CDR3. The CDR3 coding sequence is TGTGCCAGCAGCGCTGGCCCGGGACAGGGTACCGGAAACACCATATATTTT. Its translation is CASSAGPGQGTGNTIYF.

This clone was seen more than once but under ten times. The CDR3 loop is CASSLAQGAGGYTF. DNA for the CDR3: TGTGCCAGCAGCTTGGCACAGGGGGCTGGTGGCTACACCTTC. The V gene is TRBV5-6, the J gene TRBJ1-2, with 9 bases lining up with TRBD1. With V trimmed by 0 bases and J by 7 bases, 4 bases remained unmatched. Germline values: CDR1 SGHDT, CDR2 YYEEEE. This CDR3 contains 14 residues. Full variable domain (rest looked up from reference TRBV5-6 and TRBJ1-2): DAGVTQSPTHLIKTRGQQVTLRCSPKSGHDTVSWYQQALGQGPQFIFQYYEEEERQRGNFPDRFSGHQFPNYSSELNVNALLLGDSALYLCASSLAQGAGGYTFGSGTRLTVV.

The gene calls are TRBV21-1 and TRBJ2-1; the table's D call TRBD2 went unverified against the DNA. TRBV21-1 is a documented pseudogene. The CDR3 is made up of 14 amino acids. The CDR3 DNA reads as TGTGCCAGCAGCAAAAGAGGCTGGTACAATGAGCAGTTCTTC. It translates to CASSKRGWYNEQFF.

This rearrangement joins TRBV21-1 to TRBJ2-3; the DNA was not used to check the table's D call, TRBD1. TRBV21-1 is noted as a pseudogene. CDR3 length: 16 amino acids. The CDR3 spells CASSNWDRSHTDTQYF. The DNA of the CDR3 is TGTGCCAGCAGCAACTGGGACAGGAGTCACACAGATACGCAGTATTTT.

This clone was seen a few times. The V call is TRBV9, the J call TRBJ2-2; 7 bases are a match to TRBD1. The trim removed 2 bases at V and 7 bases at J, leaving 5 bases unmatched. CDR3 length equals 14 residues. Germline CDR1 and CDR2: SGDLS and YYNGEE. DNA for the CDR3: TGTGCCAGCAGCGTGACAGGGTCTAACGGGGAGCTGTTTTTT. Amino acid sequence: CASSVTGSNGELFF.

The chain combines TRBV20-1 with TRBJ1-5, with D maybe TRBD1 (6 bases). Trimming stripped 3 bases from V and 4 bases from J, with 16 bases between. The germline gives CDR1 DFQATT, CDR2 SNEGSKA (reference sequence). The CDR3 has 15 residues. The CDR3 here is CSASRGQHGNQPQHF. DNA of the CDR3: TGCAGTGCTAGTAGAGGACAGCATGGGAATCAGCCCCAGCATTTT.

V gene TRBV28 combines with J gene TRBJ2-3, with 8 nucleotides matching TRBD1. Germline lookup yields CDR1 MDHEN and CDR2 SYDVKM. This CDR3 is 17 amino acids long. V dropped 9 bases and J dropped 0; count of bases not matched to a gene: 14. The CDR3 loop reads CASLTGQVGSSTDTQYF. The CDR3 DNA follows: TGTGCCAGTCTCACGGGACAGGTAGGATCTAGCACAGATACGCAGTATTTT.

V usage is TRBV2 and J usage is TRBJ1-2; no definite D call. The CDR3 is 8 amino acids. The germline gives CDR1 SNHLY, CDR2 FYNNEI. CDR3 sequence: CVLRGYTF. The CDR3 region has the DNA TGTGTCCTACGGGGCTACACCTTC.